A single T cell receptor (beta chain) is shown here with its context. Its cognate antigen has yet to be identified. This sequence may be a read error, since a much larger clone differs from it by one base. These data are taken from a study of shared clonotypes between healthy human individuals (TCRdb year 2020). The study in broad terms: Three men and a couple of women, aged 18 to 49 years, made up the cohort. Each donor's leukapheresis produced roughly between roughly 0.85 and 10 billion PBMCs. Different laboratories and diverse techniques were used to prepare libraries and sequence TCR repertoires, to increase sequencing depth and limit assay-specific biases. Blood TCR repertoires of roughly 5 healthy adults were deeply sequenced to estimate repertoire size and the extent of clonotype sharing between individuals. The study at large found these results: Sampling was restricted to blood, and TCR repertoires in tissue are likely to differ from TCR repertoires in blood. Because the study included a small number of donors, the genetic and exposure-history diversity represented was limited. Based on pairwise subsampling, the degree of clonotype sharing among donors was expected to be affected by sequencing depth.

Using the deep immunoSEQ assay, TCR CDR3 regions were amplified from genomic DNA by multiplex PCR. Extracted genomic DNA from each cell subset was distributed evenly across all wells of several immunoSEQ 96-well plates, and each plate was treated as a replicate. Each replicate PCR for unsorted PBMC received 300 to 350 ng genomic DNA, equal to tens of thousands of T cell genomes. Ten immunoSEQ deep assay plates were used to sequence the unsorted PBMC genomic DNA. Purified libraries were measured with a Qubit 3.0 fluorometer, size-checked on a Bioanalyzer 2100, and measured again with the KAPA Library Quantification kit. A separate single-read 150-cycle Illumina NextSeq 550 flow cell was used to sequence each immunoSEQ 96-well plate. In the authors' own workflow: The immunoSEQ output contained only junctional sequences without quality scores, so filtering could not match that applied to full-length reads. Sequences were annotated with PyIR, a Python wrapper for IgBLAST v1.9, and V/J genes and CDR3 were assigned using IMGT germline references. Any read was removed if the V/J assignment was weak (E-value above 1e-6), the CDR3 was missing, or the read contained stop codons, out-of-frame junctions, or ambiguous translated residues. A V3J clonotype was defined by an identical inferred V gene, J gene, and CDR3 amino acid sequence. The percentage overlap between two repertoires was calculated by dividing the number of shared unique clonotypes by the size of the smaller repertoire. Repertoire richness was assessed with RTK rarefaction, the Chao1 estimator, and Recon v2.1 estimates of unobserved clonotypes. The clones in this table, taken by TCRdb from immuneACCESS, are in-frame only. Not every clone is retained; where verified, under half of the shortfall comes from an unresolved V gene, and the cause of the rest is unknown. V and J calls and clone size are given by that table; D and trimming were obtained from the DNA. Recorded for this sample are fewer than 650,000 clones; over 60% of them occurred a single time. The ten largest account for roughly 13% of the sample.

Donors were healthy HIV-negative adults with no recently reported acute infections or vaccinations. All donors were Caucasian adults living in Nashville, Tennessee, USA. For unsorted samples, roughly 86 million PBMCs were counted and genomic DNA was extracted with the QIAamp DNA Blood Mini kit. After blood collection by leukapheresis, PBMCs were isolated using Ficoll-Histopaque density gradient centrifugation and then cryopreserved in the vapor phase of liquid nitrogen. The source is a woman aged 40-49 years in good health. Some clones in this sample may be carry-over from other donors' samples. The sample was PBMCs.

Read as DNA, the sequence is TGTGCCGGCAGGCCTACGGGGAGGAACACTGAAGCTTTCTTT. Translated, this is CAGRPTGRNTEAFF. In this chain, TRBV28 is recombined with TRBJ1-1; the D gene cannot be named for sure. The CDR3 runs 14 amino acids, cysteine and phenylalanine included. The CDR3 DNA has 42 bases and is translated from base 1. CDR1 MDHEN and CDR2 SYDVKM are derived from the germline V gene.